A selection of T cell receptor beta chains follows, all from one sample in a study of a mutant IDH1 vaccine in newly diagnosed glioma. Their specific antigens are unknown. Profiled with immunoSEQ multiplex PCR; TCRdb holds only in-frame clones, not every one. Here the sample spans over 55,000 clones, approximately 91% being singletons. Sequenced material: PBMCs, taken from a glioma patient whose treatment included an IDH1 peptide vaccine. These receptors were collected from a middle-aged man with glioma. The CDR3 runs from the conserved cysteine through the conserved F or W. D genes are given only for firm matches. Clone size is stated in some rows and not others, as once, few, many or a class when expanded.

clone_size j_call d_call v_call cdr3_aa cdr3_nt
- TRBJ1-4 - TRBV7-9 CASSPTGRNEKLFF TGTGCCAGCAGCCCCACAGGGAGAAATGAAAAACTGTTTTTT
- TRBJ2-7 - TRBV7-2 CASSPGKEQYF TGTGCCAGCAGCCCCGGGAAGGAGCAGTACTTC
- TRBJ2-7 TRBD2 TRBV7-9 CASSSSSGSSYEQYF TGTGCCAGCAGCTCCTCTAGCGGGAGTAGCTACGAGCAGTACTTC
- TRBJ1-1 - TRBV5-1 CASSLGQINTEAFF TGCGCCAGCAGCTTGGGCCAAATTAACACTGAAGCTTTCTTT
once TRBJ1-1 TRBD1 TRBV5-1 CASSGTGTGVTGEMNTEAFF TGCGCCAGCTCCGGAACCGGGACAGGGGTAACCGGAGAGATGAACACTGAAGCTTTCTTT
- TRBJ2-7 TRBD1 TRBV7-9 CASSTGQGYYEQYF TGTGCCAGCAGCACGGGACAGGGTTACTACGAGCAGTACTTC
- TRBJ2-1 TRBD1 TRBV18 CASSLPRTGGDEQFF TGTGCCAGCTCACTCCCCCGGACAGGGGGCGATGAGCAGTTCTTC
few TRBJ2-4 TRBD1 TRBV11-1 CASSSQGAIQYF TGTGCCAGCAGCTCCCAGGGGGCAATTCAGTACTTC
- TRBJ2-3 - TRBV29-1 CSVERTSTDTQYF TGCAGCGTTGAACGGACTTCCACAGATACGCAGTATTTT
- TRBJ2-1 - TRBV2 CASRQVESYNEQFF TGTGCCAGCAGACAGGTGGAATCCTACAATGAGCAGTTCTTC
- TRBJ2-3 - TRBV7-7 CASSLAGGSTDTQYF TGTGCCAGCAGCTTAGCGGGAGGCAGTACAGATACGCAGTATTTT
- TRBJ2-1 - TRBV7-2 CASSLGASSYNEQFF TGTGCCAGCAGCTTAGGAGCGTCTTCCTACAATGAGCAGTTCTTC
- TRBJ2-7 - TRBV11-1 CASSPRLAYEQYF TGTGCCAGCAGCCCGCGTCTGGCCTACGAGCAGTACTTC
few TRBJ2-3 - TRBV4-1 CASSDRGKEGPDTQYF TGCGCCAGCAGCGATCGCGGGAAGGAGGGACCAGATACGCAGTATTTT
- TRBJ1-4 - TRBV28 CASRDSRQGEKLFF TGTGCCAGCAGAGACAGTCGCCAGGGGGAAAAACTGTTTTTT
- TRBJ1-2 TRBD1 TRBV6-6 CASTYNRGGSGYTF TGTGCCAGCACTTACAACAGGGGAGGGTCTGGCTACACCTTC
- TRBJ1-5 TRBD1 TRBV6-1 CVLRQGGYDQPQHF TGTGTTTTAAGACAGGGGGGTTATGATCAGCCCCAGCATTTT
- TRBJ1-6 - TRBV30 CASRKEPYNSPLHF TGTGCCTCCCGAAAGGAGCCCTATAATTCACCCCTCCACTTT
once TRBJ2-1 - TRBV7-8 CASSPSTPLKNYNEQFF TGTGCCAGCAGCCCTTCCACCCCTCTAAAGAACTACAATGAGCAGTTCTTC
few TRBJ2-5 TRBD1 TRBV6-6 CASSSTGSEETQYF TGTGCCAGCAGTTCGACAGGGTCCGAAGAGACCCAGTACTTC
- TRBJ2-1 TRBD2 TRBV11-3 CASSQGLAGSYNEQFF TGTGCCAGCAGCCAGGGACTAGCGGGCTCCTACAATGAGCAGTTCTTC
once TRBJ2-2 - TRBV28 CASSLGRELFF TGTGCCAGCAGTTTGGGTCGGGAGCTGTTTTTT
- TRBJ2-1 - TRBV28 CASSLAEAFYNEQFF TGTGCCAGCAGTTTAGCCGAAGCCTTCTACAATGAGCAGTTCTTC
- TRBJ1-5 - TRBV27 CASSLHLDSNQPQHF TGTGCCAGCAGTTTACACCTCGATAGCAATCAGCCCCAGCATTTT
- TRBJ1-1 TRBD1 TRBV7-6 CASSPIRQGGLDTEAFF TGTGCCAGCAGCCCCATCCGACAGGGAGGTTTGGACACTGAAGCTTTCTTT
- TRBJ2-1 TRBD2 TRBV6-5 CASSYYLAGAYNEQFF TGTGCCAGCAGTTACTATCTTGCGGGGGCCTACAATGAGCAGTTCTTC
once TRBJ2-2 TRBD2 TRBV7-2 CASSLGGTGELFF TGTGCCAGCAGCCTGGGGGGGACCGGGGAGCTGTTTTTT
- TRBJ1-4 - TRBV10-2 CASTPVWGSSSDEKLFF TGCGCCAGCACTCCCGTATGGGGGTCCTCGAGTGATGAAAAACTGTTTTTT